The text below deals with one T cell receptor beta chain. No antigen is known for it. CDR1 and CDR2 (germline): SEHNR, FQNEAQ (reference sequence). The ends were cut back, 3 bases at V and 5 bases at J, with 2 bases in the middle. The CDR3 has 10 amino acids. The data derive from a study of cytomegalovirus exposure and HLA in healthy donors. General study points: A further, later analysis showed that HLA-associated TCR beta chains (compared with equally common others) were more clonally expanded. TCR beta sequences reportedly predicted most subjects' HLA-A and HLA-B alleles accurately. Fewer N-insertions (relative to the approximately 670-donor mean) were reportedly seen in an Asian-associated ancestry cluster in a later analysis.

Unrecorded immune exposures were likely, despite nominal health at sampling. The PCR used 60 Vbeta and 13 Jbeta primers. Measured with immunoSEQ multiplex PCR; TCRdb has only the in-frame clones, and not every one. The table has over 80,000 clones, approximately 71% seen once. The receptor's source is a woman under 30 in good health and CMV-seropositive. The chain links TRBV7-9 to TRBJ2-7; the D is unclear. The sample consisted of PBMCs. This CDR3 is CASSFDEQYF. CDR3 coding DNA: TGTGCCAGCAGCTTCGACGAGCAGTACTTC.